This entry lists 19 T cell receptor beta chains sequenced from one sample in a study of T cell repertoires in cytomegalovirus infection. TCRdb re-called the reads through MiXCR, storing one row per CDR3 protein. Found here are some 800,000 distinct CDR3 sequences, approximately 30% of them singletons; the top ten hold roughly 12%. Antigens for these TCRs are unknown. This specimen was cultured CD8+ T cells from PBMCs, taken from culture after CMV antigen stimulation. These receptors all stem from a human donor in good health (CMV status not recorded). Some clones in this sample may be carry-over from other donors' samples.

The CDR3, as DNA: TGTGCCAGCAGCGTAGGAGGAGGGGGCAACGAGCAGTACTTC. Protein product: CASSVGGGGNEQYF. The chain combines TRBV9 with TRBJ2-7, with TRBD1 as a possible D gene (7 bases). Germline CDR1 and CDR2: SGDLS and YYNGEE. V shed 0 bases and J shed 5 bases, with 12 bases lying between them. This CDR3 region has 14 residues.

The chain is built from TRBV2 and TRBJ1-1; TRBD1 matches 9 bases. The CDR3 loop spans 16 amino acids. Germline lookup yields CDR1 SNHLY and CDR2 FYNNEI. After removal of 4 bases from V and 1 base from J, the junction contained 7 bases not matched to a gene. The CDR3, as DNA: TGTGCCAGCAGTGGGGACAGGGTAAATGCGAACACTGAAGCTTTCTTT. Translating it yields CASSGDRVNANTEAFF.

The chain combines TRBV6-5 with TRBJ2-2; D remains unclear. The CDR3 consists of 14 residues. The germline gives CDR1 MNHEY, CDR2 SVGAGI. V lost 2 bases to trimming and J lost 1 base, with 5 bases between them. CDR3 region: CASSYNENTGELFF. CDR3 nucleotide sequence: TGTGCCAGCAGTTACAACGAGAACACCGGGGAGCTGTTTTTT.

This clonotype has a handful of counts. The CDR3 coding sequence is TGTGCCAGCAGTGAAATTTGGGCCCCCCGGGAGACCCAGTACTTC. Amino acid sequence: CASSEIWAPRETQYF. V is TRBV6-1 and J is TRBJ2-5; D not certain. Trimming took 2 bases from V and 5 from J, leaving 15 bases between them. Germline V gene data show CDR1 as MNHNS and CDR2 as SASEGT. CDR3 length: 15 amino acids.

In this sample, this clonotype turned up a few times. The V gene is TRBV5-1, the J gene TRBJ2-2; D perhaps matches TRBD1 (7 bases). This CDR3 has 15 residues. Germline V CDR1 and CDR2: SGHRS, YFSETQ. V was shortened by 0 bases and J by 7 bases, with 13 bases between the two germline ends. CDR3 coding DNA: TGCGCCAGCAGCTTGGTTGGAGGGGGCTACGGGGAGCTGTTTTTT. Translation: CASSLVGGGYGELFF.

This clonotype was counted once. This chain links TRBV28 with TRBJ2-5; possible D gene TRBD2, 6 bases. V lost 6 bases to trimming and J lost 2 bases, with 19 bases between them. CDR3 length: 16 residues. Germline V gives CDR1 MDHEN, CDR2 SYDVKM. The CDR3 reads CASSPRDSPGQETQYF. CDR3 DNA sequence: TGTGCCAGCAGCCCACGGGACTCCCCCGGACAAGAGACCCAGTACTTC.

This clonotype was picked up a small number of times. This chain links TRBV6-6 with TRBJ1-1, with D possibly being TRBD1 (6 bases). The V and J ends lost 6 bases and 1 base respectively, with 12 bases between them. The CDR3 is 14 amino acids. Per the germline V gene, CDR1 is MNHNY and CDR2 is SVGAGI (reference sequence). The CDR3 is CASRDRLENTEAFF. The CDR3 region has the DNA TGTGCCAGCAGAGACAGGTTGGAGAACACTGAAGCTTTCTTT.

V and J are TRBV6-5 and TRBJ2-7; the D gene is possibly TRBD2 (5 bases). Germline CDR1 reads MNHEY; CDR2 reads SVGAGI. The V and J ends lost 6 bases and 0 bases respectively, with 15 bases between them. CDR3 length: 15 residues. The CDR3 here is CASRPNEGISYEQYF. As DNA, the CDR3 is TGTGCCAGCAGGCCCAACGAGGGAATCTCCTACGAGCAGTACTTC.

The V and J genes are TRBV6-5 and TRBJ1-5; possible D gene TRBD1, 5 bases. Trimming removed 5 bases at V and 6 bases at J, with 17 bases between. Germline V CDR1 and CDR2: MNHEY, SVGAGI. The CDR3 contains 15 residues. CDR3 protein: CASSKSTGIGQPQHF. CDR3 sequence (DNA): TGTGCCAGCAGTAAGTCTACAGGAATTGGTCAGCCCCAGCATTTT.

The rearrangement joins TRBV20-1 to TRBJ1-2, with D tentatively TRBD1 (6 bases). This CDR3 comprises 12 residues. The V gene lost 6 bases and the J gene lost 5 bases, with 13 bases spanning the gap. Germline V gives CDR1 DFQATT, CDR2 SNEGSKA (reference sequence). The CDR3 DNA reads as TGCAGTGCCCCCGAGGACAGTTATGGCTACACCTTC. This encodes CSAPEDSYGYTF.

This chain connects TRBV6-2 or TRBV6-3 to TRBJ2-6, with 9 bases that match TRBD1. This CDR3 spans 18 amino acids. The V gene's germline CDR1 is MNHEY and CDR2 SVGEGT. Losses at the gene ends were 4 bases for V and 4 bases for J; bases not matched to a gene: 11. CDR3 nucleotides: TGTGCCAGCAGTTTCGAGGGACAGGGCATGATGGGGGCCAACGTCCTGACTTTC. Protein sequence: CASSFEGQGMMGANVLTF.

The chain links TRBV5-6 to TRBJ1-1; 9 nucleotides align to TRBD1. Germline-derived CDR1 and CDR2 are SGHDT and YYEEEE. CDR3 size: 18 residues. V shed 1 base and J 0 bases; nucleotides not matched to a gene: 10. CDR3 nucleotides: TGTGCCAGCAGCTTGCCTTGGGACAGGGATATTATGAACACTGAAGCTTTCTTT. Its translation: CASSLPWDRDIMNTEAFF.

This clonotype showed up just a few times. The chain recombines TRBV19 with TRBJ1-2, with D hard to call. The CDR3 spans 13 residues. V was cut by 7 bases and J by 2 bases, with 11 bases left in between. Germline values: CDR1 LNHDA, CDR2 SQIVND (reference sequence). CDR3 protein: CASTGSLNYGYTF. CDR3 nucleotides: TGTGCCAGTACAGGCTCACTGAACTATGGCTACACCTTC.

This clonotype was found a few times. V is TRBV28 and J is TRBJ1-1; D gene ambiguous. Germline values: CDR1 MDHEN, CDR2 SYDVKM. Between the trimmed V and J ends, which lost 5 bases and 1 base, there was a span of 8 bases. CDR3 length: 13 amino acids. CDR3 protein: CASSALGNTEAFF. Written as DNA, the CDR3 is TGTGCCAGCAGTGCCCTGGGGAACACTGAAGCTTTCTTT.

The chain's CDR3 is CASSSWEGTGDTYGYTF. The CDR3 coding sequence is TGTGCCAGCAGCTCTTGGGAGGGGACAGGGGATACCTATGGCTACACCTTC. The rearrangement joins TRBV7-9 to TRBJ1-2; 10 positions agree with TRBD1. This CDR3 has 17 amino acids. Losses at the gene ends were 4 bases for V and 4 bases for J; bases not matched to a gene: 12. Germline V lookup: CDR1 SEHNR, CDR2 FQNEAQ (reference sequence).

In this sample, this clonotype turned up many times. The chain joins TRBV7-6 to TRBJ1-1; D is unresolved. This CDR3 has 14 residues. Germline loops: CDR1 SGHVS, CDR2 FNYEAQ. V gave up 1 base and J gave up 1 base, with 7 bases separating them. CDR3: CASSLGQANTEAFF. The CDR3 DNA reads as TGTGCCAGCAGCTTAGGCCAAGCGAACACTGAAGCTTTCTTT. Combining the CDR3 with reference TRBV7-6 and TRBJ1-1 gives the whole variable domain GAGVSQSPRYKVTKRGQDVALRCDPISGHVSLYWYRQALGQGPEFLTYFNYEAQQDKSGLPNDRFSAERPEGSISTLTIQRTEQRDSAMYRCASSLGQANTEAFFGQGTRLTVV.

This clonotype was recorded a few times. The chain uses TRBV2 and TRBJ1-2; TRBD1 aligns across 7 bases. V was clipped by 2 bases and J by 4 bases; unmatched bases: 7. Per germline, CDR1 SNHLY and CDR2 FYNNEI. This CDR3 is 15 amino acids long. The CDR3 protein is CASSEKGQPSYGYTF. The CDR3 nucleotides read TGTGCCAGCAGTGAAAAGGGACAGCCCTCCTATGGCTACACCTTC.

The chain recombines TRBV6-2 or TRBV6-3 with TRBJ2-1, with 9 bases matching TRBD2. CDR3 length: 14 residues. The V and J ends lost 6 bases and 5 bases, in that order; junction bases with no gene match: 5. Germline V gene sequence: CDR1 MNHEY, CDR2 SVGEGT. CDR3 residues: CASRSGGPNNEQFF. The CDR3 region has the DNA TGTGCCAGCAGGAGCGGGGGGCCCAACAATGAGCAGTTCTTC.

The sample holds a few counts of this clonotype. This chain links TRBV27 with TRBJ1-4; D is perhaps TRBD1 (6 bases). This CDR3 spans 15 amino acids. Germline loops: CDR1 MNHEY, CDR2 SMNVEV (reference sequence). The V and J ends lost 6 bases and 8 bases respectively, with 19 bases between them. CDR3 region: CASSSGGRRREKLFF. The CDR3 DNA reads as TGTGCCAGCAGCTCTGGGGGGCGAAGGCGGGAAAAACTGTTTTTT.